This T cell receptor (beta chain) was documented in a study of prognosis after radiotherapy for stage I lung cancer. Study observations and caveats: Stereotactic body radiation therapy was followed by a fall in unique TCR clone counts, with a median of about 9,700 versus 6,500.

Two-round multiplex PCR amplified TCR beta CDR3 from genomic DNA. The authors ran first-round PCR with primers specific to each TRBV and TRBJ gene. In TCRdb, the multiplex PCR reads were re-called with MiXCR into one record per CDR3 protein. The top ten clones hold about 39% of a sample with about 18,000 distinct CDR3 sequences, around 47% of them seen once. The blood draw at each of two time points yielded 5.5 to 6.5 milliliters of peripheral blood. At least ten counts were recorded for this clonotype. Its antigen is currently unknown. The CDR3 is 14 amino acids. CDR1 and CDR2 from the germline V gene are LNHNV and YYDKDF (reference sequence). The junction had 11 bases not matched to a gene; V was cut back by 9 bases and J by 8 bases.

The material was PBMCs, obtained before or after stereotactic body radiation therapy (not recorded which). This sequence was found in a donor at least 50 years old with non-small cell lung cancer. The rearrangement uses TRBV15 and TRBJ1-4, with TRBD1 identical over 8 bases. CDR3 amino acids: CATNPGQGGEKLFF. The CDR3 region has the DNA TGTGCCACTAACCCCGGACAGGGAGGCGAAAAACTGTTTTTT.